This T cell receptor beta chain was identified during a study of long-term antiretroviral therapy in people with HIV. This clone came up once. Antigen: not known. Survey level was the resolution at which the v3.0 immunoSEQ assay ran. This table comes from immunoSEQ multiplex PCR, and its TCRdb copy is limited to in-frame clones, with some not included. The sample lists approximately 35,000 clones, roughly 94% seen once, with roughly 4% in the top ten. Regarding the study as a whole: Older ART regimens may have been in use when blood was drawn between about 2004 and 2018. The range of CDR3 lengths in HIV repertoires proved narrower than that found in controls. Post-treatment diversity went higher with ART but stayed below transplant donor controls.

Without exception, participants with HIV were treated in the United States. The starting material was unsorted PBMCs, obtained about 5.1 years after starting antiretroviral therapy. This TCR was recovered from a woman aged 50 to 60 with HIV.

This CDR3 reads CASSLAAGGTEAFF. The DNA for the CDR3 is TGCGCCAGCAGCTTGGCCGCAGGGGGCACTGAAGCTTTCTTT. The chain employs TRBV5-1 and TRBJ1-1; TRBD1 matches 7 bases. V lost 0 bases to trimming and J lost 4 bases; unmatched junction nucleotides: 3. Germline V gene sequence: CDR1 SGHRS, CDR2 YFSETQ. The CDR3 consists of 14 residues.